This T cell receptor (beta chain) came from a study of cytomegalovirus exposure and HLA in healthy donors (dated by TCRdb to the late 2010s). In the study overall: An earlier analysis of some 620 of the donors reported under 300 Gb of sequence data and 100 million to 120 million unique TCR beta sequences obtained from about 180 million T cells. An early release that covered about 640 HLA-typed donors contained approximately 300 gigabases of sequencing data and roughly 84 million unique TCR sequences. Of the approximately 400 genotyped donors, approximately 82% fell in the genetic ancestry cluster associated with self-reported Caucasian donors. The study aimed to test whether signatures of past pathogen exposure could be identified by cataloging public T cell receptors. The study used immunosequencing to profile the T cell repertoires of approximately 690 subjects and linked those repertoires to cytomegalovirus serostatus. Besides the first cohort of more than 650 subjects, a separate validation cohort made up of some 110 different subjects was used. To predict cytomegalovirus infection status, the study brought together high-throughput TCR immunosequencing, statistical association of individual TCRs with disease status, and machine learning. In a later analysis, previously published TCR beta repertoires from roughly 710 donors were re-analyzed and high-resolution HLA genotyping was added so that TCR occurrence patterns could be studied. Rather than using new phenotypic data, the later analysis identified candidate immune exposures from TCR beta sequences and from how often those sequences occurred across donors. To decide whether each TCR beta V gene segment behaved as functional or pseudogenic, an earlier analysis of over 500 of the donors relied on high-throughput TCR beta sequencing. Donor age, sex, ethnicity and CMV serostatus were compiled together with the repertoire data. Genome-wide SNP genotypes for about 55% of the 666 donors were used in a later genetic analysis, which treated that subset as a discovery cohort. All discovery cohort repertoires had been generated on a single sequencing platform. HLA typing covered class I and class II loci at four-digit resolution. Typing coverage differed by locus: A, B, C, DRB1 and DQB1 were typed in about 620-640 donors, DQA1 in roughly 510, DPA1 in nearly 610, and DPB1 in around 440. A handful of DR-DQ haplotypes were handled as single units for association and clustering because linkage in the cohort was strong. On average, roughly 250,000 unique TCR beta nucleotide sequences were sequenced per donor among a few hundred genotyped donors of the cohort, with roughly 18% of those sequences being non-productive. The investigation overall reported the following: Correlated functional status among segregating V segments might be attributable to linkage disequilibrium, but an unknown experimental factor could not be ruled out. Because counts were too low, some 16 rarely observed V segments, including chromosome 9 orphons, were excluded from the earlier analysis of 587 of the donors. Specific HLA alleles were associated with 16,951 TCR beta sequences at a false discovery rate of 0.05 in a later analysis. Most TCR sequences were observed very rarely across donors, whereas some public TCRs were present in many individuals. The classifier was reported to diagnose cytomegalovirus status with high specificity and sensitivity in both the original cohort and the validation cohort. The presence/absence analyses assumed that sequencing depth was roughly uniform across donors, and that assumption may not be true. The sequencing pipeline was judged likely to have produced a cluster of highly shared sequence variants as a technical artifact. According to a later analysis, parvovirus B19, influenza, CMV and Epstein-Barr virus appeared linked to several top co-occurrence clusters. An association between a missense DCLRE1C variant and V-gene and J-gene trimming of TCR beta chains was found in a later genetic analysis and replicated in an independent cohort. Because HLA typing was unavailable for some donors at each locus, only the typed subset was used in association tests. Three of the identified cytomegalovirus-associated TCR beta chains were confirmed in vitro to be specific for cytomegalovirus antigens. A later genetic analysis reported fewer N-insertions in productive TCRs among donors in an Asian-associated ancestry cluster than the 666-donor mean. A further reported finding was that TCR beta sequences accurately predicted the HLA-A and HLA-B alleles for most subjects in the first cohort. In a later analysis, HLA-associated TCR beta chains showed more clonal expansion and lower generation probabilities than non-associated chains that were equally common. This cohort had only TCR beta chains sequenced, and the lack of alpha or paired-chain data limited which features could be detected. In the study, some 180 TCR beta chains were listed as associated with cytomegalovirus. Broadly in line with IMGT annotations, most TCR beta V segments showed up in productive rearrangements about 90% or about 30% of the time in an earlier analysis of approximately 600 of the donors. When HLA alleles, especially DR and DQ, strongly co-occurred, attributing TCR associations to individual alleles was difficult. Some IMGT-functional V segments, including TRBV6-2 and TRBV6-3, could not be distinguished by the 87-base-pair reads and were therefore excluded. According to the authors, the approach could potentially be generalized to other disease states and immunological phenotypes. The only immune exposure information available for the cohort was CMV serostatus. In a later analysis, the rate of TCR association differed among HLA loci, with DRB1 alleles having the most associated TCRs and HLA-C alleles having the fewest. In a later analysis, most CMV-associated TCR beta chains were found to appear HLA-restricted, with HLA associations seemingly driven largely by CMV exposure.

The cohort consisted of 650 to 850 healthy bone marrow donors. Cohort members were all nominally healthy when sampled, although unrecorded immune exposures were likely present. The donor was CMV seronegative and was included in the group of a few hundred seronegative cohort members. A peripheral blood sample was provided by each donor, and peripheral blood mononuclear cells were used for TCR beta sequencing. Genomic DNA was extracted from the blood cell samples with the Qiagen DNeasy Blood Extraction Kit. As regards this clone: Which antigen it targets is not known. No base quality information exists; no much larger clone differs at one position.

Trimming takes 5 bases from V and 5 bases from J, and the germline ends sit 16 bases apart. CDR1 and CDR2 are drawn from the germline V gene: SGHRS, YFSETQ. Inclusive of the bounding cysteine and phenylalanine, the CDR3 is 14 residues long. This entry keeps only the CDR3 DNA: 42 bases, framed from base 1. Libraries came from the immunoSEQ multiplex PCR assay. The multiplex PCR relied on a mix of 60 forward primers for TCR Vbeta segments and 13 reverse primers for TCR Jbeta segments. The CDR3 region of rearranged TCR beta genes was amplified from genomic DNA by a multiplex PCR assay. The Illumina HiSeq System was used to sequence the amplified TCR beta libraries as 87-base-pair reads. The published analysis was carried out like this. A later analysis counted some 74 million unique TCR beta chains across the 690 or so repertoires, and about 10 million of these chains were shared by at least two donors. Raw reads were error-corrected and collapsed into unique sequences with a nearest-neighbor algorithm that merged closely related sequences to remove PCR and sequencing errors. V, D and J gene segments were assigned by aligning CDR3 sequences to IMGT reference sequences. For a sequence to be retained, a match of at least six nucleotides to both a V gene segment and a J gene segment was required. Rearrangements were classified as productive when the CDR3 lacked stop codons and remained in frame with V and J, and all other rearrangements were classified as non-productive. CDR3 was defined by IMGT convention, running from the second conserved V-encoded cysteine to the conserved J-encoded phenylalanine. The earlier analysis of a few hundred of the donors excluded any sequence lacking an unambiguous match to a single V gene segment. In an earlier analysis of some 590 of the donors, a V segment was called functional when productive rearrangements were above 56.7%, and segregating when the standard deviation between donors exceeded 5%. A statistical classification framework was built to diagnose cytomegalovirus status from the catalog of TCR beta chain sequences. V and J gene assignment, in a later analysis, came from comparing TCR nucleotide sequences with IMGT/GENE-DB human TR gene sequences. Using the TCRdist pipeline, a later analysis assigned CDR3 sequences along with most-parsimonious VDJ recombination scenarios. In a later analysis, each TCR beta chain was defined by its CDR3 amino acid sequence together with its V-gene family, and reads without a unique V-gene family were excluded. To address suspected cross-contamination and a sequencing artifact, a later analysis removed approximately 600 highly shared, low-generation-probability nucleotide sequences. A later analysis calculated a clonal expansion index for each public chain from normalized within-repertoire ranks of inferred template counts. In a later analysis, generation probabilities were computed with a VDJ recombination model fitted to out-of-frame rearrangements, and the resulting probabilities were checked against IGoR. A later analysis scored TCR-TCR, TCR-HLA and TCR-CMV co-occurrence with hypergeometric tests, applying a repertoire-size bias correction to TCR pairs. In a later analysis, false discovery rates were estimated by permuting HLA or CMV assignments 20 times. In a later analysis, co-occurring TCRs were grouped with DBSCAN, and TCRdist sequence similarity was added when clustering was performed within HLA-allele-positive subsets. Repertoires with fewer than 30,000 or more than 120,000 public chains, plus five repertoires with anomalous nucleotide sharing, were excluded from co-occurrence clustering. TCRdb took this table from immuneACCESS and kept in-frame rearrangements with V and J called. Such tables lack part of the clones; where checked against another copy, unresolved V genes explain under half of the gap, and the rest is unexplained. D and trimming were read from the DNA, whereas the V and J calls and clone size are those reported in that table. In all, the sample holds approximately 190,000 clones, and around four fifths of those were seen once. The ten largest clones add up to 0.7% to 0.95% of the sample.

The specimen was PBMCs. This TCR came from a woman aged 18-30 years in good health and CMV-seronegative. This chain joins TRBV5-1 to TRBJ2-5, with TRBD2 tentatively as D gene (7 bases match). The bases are TGCGCCAGCAGTCGTGGGGGGGCCAGTGAGACCCAGTACTTC. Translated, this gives CASSRGGASETQYF.